The entry below describes one TCR beta chain. The target antigen is unknown. This sample is part of a study of cytomegalovirus exposure and HLA in healthy donors. Study observations and caveats: One later analysis reportedly identified an Asian-associated ancestry cluster that showed fewer N-insertions than the roughly 600-donor mean.

Amplification used 60 Vbeta primers and 13 Jbeta primers. Profiled with immunoSEQ multiplex PCR; TCRdb holds only in-frame clones, not every one. The sample holds around 120,000 clones, around 70% seen once. This CDR3 is built from 14 residues. CDR1 is WSHSY and CDR2 is SAAADI in the germline V gene. The V segment lost 10 bases and the J segment 4 bases; nucleotides outside the gene matches: 10. This chain connects TRBV10-2 to TRBJ2-1, with 7 nucleotides matching TRBD2. The sequenced material came from PBMCs. The sequence was collected from a woman between 45 and 65 years old in good health and CMV-seropositive. The CDR3 here is CATRLAEPYNEQFF. CDR3 DNA: TGCGCCACACGACTAGCTGAACCGTACAATGAGCAGTTCTTC.